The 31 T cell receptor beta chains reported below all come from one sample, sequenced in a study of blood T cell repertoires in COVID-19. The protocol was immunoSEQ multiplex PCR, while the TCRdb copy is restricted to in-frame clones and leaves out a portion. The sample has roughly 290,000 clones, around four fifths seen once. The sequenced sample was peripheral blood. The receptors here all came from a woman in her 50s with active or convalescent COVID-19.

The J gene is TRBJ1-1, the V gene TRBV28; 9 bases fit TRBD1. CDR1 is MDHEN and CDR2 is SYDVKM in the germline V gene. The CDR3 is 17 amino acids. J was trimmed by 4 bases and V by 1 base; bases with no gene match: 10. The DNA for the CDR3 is TGTGCCAGCAGTTTATTCGGGACAGGGCGGTTGGGCACTGAAGCTTTCTTT. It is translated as CASSLFGTGRLGTEAFF.

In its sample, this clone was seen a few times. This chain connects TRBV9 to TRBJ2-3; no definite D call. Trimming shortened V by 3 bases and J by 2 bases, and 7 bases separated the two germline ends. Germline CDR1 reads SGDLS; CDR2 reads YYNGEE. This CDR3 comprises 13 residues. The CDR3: CASSDENTDTQYF. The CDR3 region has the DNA TGTGCCAGCAGCGACGAGAACACAGATACGCAGTATTTT.

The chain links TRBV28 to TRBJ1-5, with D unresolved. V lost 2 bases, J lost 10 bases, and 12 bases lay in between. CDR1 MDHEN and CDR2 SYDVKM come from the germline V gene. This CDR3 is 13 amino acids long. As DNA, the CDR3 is TGTGCCAGCAGTTTAGAAACGGGGTACCCCCAGCATTTT. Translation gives CASSLETGYPQHF.

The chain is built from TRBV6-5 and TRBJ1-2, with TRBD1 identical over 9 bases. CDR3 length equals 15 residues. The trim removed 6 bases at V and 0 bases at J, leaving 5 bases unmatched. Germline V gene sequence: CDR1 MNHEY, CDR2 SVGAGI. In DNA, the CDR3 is TGTGCCAGCAGCCCAACAGGGGGCCCTAACTATGGCTACACCTTC. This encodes CASSPTGGPNYGYTF.

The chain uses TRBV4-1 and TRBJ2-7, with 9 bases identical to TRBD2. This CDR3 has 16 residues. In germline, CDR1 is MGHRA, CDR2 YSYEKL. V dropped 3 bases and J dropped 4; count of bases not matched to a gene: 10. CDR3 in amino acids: CASSQLASGKMYEQYF. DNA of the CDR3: TGCGCCAGCAGCCAGTTAGCTAGCGGGAAAATGTACGAGCAGTACTTC.

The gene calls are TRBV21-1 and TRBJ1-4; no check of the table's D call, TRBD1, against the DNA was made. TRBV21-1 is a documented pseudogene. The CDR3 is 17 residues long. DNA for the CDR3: TGTGCCACCAGCGACTCTAATACAGGGGCTTTATGCGAAAAACTGTTTTTT. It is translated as CATSDSNTGALCEKLFF.

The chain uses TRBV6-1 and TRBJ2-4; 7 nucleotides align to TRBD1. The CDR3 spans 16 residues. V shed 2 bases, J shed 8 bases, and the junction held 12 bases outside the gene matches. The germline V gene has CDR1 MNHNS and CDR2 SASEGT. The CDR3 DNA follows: TGTGCCAGCAGTGAAAGGGGGCAGGGGAGTCGACACATTCAGTACTTC. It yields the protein CASSERGQGSRHIQYF.

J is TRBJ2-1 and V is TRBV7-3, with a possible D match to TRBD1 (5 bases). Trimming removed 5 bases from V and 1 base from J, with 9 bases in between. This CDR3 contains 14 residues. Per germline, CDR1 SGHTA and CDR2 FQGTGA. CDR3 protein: CASSPQGSYNEQFF. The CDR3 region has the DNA TGTGCCAGCAGCCCCCAGGGATCCTACAATGAGCAGTTCTTC.

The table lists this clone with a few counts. The CDR3 protein is CASSPNTGELFF. The CDR3 DNA reads TGTGCCAGCAGCCCAAACACCGGGGAGCTGTTTTTT. This sequence joins TRBV9 and TRBJ2-2; D is unresolved. Per the germline V gene, CDR1 is SGDLS and CDR2 is YYNGEE. The CDR3 sequence is 12 residues long. V was trimmed by 4 bases and J by 2 bases, leaving 3 bases between them. Drawing the rest from reference TRBV9 and TRBJ2-2, the complete variable domain is DSGVTQTPKHLITATGQRVTLRCSPRSGDLSVYWYQQSLDQGLQFLIQYYNGEERAKGNILERFSAQQFPDLHSELNLSSLELGDSALYFCASSPNTGELFFGEGSRLTVL.

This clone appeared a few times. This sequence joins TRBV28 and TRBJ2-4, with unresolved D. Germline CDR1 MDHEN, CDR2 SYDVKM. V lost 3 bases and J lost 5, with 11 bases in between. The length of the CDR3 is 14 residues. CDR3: CASSLLGLENIQYF. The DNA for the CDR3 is TGTGCCAGCAGTTTGCTTGGGCTCGAAAACATTCAGTACTTC.

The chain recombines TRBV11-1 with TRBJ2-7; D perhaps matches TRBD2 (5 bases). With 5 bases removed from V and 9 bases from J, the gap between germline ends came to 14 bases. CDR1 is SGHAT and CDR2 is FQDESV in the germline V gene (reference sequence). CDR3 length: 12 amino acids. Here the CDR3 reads CASSPTGYGQYF. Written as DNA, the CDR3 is TGTGCCAGCAGCCCGACGGGGTATGGGCAGTACTTC.

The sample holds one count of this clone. The CDR3 reads CASRTSGGYEQYF. CDR3 nucleotides: TGCGCCAGCAGGACTAGCGGGGGCTACGAGCAGTACTTC. The chain uses TRBV5-1 and TRBJ2-7, with 12 bases matching TRBD2. The germline CDR1 and CDR2 sequences are SGHRS and YFSETQ. V was pared by 5 bases and J by 3 bases, with 0 bases of the junction left unmatched. The CDR3 covers 13 residues. Drawing the rest from reference TRBV5-1 and TRBJ2-7, the complete variable domain is KAGVTQTPRYLIKTRGQQVTLSCSPISGHRSVSWYQQTPGQGLQFLFEYFSETQRNKGNFPGRFSGRQFSNSRSEMNVSTLELGDSALYLCASRTSGGYEQYFGPGTRLTVT.

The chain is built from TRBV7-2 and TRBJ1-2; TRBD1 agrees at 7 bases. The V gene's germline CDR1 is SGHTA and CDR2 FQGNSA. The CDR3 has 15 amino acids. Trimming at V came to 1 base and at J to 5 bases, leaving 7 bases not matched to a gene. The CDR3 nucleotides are TGTGCCAGCAGCTTAGAGGGGGCTGATTCTTATGGCTACACCTTC. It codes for CASSLEGADSYGYTF.

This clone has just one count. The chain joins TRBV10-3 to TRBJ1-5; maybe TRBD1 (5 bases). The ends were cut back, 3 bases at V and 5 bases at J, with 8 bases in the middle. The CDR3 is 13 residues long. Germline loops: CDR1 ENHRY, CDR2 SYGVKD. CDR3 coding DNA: TGTGCCATCAGTGAATGGGGGGATCAGCCCCAGCATTTT. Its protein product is CAISEWGDQPQHF.

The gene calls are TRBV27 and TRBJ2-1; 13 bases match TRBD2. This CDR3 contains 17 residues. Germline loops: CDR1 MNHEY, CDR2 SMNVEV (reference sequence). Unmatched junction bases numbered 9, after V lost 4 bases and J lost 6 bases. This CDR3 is CASSSRTSGRVVNEQFF. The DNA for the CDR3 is TGTGCCAGCAGTTCACGGACTAGCGGGAGAGTTGTCAATGAGCAGTTCTTC.

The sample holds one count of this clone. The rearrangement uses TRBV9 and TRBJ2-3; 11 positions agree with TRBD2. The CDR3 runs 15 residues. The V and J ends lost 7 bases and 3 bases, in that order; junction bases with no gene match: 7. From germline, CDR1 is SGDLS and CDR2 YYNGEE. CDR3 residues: CASGIAGGLTDTQYF. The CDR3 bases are TGTGCCAGCGGAATAGCGGGAGGGTTAACAGATACGCAGTATTTT.

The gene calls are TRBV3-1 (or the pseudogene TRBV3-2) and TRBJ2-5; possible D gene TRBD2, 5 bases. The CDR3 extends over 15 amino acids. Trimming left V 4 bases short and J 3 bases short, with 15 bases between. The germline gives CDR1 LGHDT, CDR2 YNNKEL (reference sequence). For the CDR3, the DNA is TGTGCCAGCAGCCCTCCATTCCGGCGGGAAGAGACCCAGTACTTC. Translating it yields CASSPPFRREETQYF.

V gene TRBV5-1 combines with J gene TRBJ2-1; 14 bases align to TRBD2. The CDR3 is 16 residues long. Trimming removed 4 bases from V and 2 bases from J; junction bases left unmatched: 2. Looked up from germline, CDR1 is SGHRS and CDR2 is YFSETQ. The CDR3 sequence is CASSPGLAGAYNEQFF. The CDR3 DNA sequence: TGCGCCAGCAGCCCGGGACTAGCGGGAGCCTACAATGAGCAGTTCTTC.

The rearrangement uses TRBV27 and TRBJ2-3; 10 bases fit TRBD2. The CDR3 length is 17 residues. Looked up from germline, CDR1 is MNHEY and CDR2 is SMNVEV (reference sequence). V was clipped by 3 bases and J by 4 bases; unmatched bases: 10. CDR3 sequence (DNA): TGTGCCAGCAGTTTTTCTGGGGCTAGCGGGAGAGCAGATACGCAGTATTTT. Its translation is CASSFSGASGRADTQYF.

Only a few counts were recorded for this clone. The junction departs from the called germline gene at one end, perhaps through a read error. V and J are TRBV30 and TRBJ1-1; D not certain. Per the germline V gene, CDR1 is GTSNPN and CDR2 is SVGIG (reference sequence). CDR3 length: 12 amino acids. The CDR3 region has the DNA TGTGCCTGGAACCGTATCCACACAGAAGCTTTCTTT. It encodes CAWNRIHTEAFF.

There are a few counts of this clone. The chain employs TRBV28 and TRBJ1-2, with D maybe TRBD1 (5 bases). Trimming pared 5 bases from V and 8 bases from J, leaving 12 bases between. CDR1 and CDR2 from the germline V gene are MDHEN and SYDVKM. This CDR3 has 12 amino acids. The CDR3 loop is CASSAGTLGYTF. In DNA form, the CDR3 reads TGTGCCAGCAGTGCGGGGACTCTCGGCTACACCTTC.

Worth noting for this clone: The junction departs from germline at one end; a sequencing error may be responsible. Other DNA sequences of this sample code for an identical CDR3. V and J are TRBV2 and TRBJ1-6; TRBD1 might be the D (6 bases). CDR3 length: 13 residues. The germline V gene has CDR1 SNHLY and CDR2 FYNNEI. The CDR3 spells CASSVVRGAPLHF. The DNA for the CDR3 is TGTGCTAGCAGTGTGGTCAGGGGAGCACCCCTCCACTTT.

The CDR3 bases are TGTGCCTGGAGTGACAAACAGGGAGTATACACTGAAGCTTTCTTT. Translation gives CAWSDKQGVYTEAFF. This chain links TRBV30 with TRBJ1-1; the D gene is possibly TRBD1 (6 bases). Germline V gene sequence: CDR1 GTSNPN, CDR2 SVGIG (reference sequence). V was clipped by 1 base and J by 3 bases, with 15 bases between them. The CDR3 is 15 amino acids.

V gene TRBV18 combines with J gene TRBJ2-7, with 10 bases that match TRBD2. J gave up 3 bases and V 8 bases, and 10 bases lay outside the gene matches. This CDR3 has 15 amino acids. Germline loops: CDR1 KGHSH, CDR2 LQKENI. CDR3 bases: TGTGCCAGCACCTCACCGGGACTAGCGTTCTACGAGCAGTACTTC. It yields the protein CASTSPGLAFYEQYF.

The CDR3 coding sequence is TGTGCCAGCAGGGAACAGGGGAGAGGTCAGCCCCAGCATTTT. Protein product: CASREQGRGQPQHF. J is TRBJ1-5 and V is TRBV28; 7 nucleotides line up with TRBD1. V lost 6 bases and J lost 6; bases outside the gene matches: 8. The CDR3 loop spans 14 amino acids. The germline gives CDR1 MDHEN, CDR2 SYDVKM.

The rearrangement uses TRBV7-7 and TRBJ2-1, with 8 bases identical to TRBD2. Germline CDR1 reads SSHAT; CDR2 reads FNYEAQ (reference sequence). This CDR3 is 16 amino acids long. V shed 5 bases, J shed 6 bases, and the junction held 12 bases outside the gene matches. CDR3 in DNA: TGTGCCAGCAGCCGAAACCCCTCAACTAGCGGCAATGAGCAGTTCTTC. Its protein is CASSRNPSTSGNEQFF.

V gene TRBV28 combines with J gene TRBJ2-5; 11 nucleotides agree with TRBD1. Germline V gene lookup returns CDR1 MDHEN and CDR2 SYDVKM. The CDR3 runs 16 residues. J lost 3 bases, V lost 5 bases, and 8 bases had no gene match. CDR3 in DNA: TGTGCCAGCAGTACCTGGACAGGGGGCACGGAAGAGACCCAGTACTTC. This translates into CASSTWTGGTEETQYF.

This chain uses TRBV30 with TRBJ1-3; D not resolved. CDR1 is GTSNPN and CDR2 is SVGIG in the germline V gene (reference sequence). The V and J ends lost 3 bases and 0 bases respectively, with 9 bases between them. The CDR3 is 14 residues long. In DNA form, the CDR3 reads TGTGCCTGGAGGTATTTCCTCTCTGGAAACACCATATATTTT. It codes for CAWRYFLSGNTIYF.

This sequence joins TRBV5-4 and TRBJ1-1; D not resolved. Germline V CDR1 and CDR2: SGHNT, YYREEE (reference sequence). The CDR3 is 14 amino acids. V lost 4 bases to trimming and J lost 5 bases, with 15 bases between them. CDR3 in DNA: TGTGCCAGCAGCGAAGGAAGGAGCGGAACTGAAGCTTTCTTT. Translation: CASSEGRSGTEAFF.

The CDR3 loop reads CASSISTSGFNEQYF. CDR3 DNA: TGTGCCAGTAGTATATCGACTAGCGGCTTCAACGAGCAGTACTTC. The J gene is TRBJ2-7, the V gene TRBV19; 9 nucleotides line up with TRBD2. This CDR3 spans 15 amino acids. Per germline, CDR1 LNHDA and CDR2 SQIVND (reference sequence). With 2 bases clipped from V and 5 bases from J, the junction kept 7 bases outside the gene matches.

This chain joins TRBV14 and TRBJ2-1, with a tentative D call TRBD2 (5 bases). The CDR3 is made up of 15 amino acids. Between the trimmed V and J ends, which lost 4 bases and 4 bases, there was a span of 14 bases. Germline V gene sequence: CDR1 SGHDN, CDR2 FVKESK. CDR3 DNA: TGTGCCAGCAGCCTTTACAAGAGGGAGTACAATGAGCAGTTCTTC. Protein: CASSLYKREYNEQFF.